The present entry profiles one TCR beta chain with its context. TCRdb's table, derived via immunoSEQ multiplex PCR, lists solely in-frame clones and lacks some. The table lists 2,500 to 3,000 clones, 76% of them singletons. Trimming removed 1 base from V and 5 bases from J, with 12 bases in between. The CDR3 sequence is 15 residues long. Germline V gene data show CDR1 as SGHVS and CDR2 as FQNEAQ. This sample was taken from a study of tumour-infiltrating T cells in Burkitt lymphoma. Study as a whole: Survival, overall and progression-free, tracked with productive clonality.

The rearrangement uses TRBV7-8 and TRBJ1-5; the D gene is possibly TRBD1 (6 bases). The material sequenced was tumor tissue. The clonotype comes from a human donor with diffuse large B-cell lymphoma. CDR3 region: CASSLEWGLDQPQHF. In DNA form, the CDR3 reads TGTGCCAGCAGCTTAGAATGGGGGCTTGATCAGCCCCAGCATTTT.